This T cell receptor beta chain emerged from a study of CXCR3-negative and CXCR3-positive naive CD8 T cells. Study-level background: Sequencing gave about 135 million TRB reads overall, about 1.5 +/- 0.3 million per library.

About this clonotype: Its antigen is not identified.

Carrying UMI labels, the TRB cDNA libraries were prepared through 5' RACE. TCRdb reprocessed the 5' RACE reads; each CDR3 protein has one entry and no DNA is given. The repertoire shows approximately 100,000 distinct CDR3 sequences; the top ten hold about 0.35%. CDR1 is SGDLS and CDR2 is YYNGEE in the germline V gene. The length of the CDR3 is 15 residues. The study, taken as a whole, reports: PBMCs showed partially decreased CXCR3 expression after cryopreservation, and most assays used fresh PBMCs. Naive cells with CXCR3 showed TRB CDR3s that were more hydrophobic than those in CXCR3-negative naive cells.

This TCR came from a human donor in good health. Some clones in this sample may be carry-over from other donors' samples. The J gene is TRBJ2-7, the V gene TRBV9. The sample comprised naive CXCR3+ CD8+ T cells from blood. Subset described: CD45RO-CCR7+CD27+CD95- naive CD8+ T cells expressing CXCR3 (TNR3+). CDR3 loop: CASSVAGGSSYEQYF.